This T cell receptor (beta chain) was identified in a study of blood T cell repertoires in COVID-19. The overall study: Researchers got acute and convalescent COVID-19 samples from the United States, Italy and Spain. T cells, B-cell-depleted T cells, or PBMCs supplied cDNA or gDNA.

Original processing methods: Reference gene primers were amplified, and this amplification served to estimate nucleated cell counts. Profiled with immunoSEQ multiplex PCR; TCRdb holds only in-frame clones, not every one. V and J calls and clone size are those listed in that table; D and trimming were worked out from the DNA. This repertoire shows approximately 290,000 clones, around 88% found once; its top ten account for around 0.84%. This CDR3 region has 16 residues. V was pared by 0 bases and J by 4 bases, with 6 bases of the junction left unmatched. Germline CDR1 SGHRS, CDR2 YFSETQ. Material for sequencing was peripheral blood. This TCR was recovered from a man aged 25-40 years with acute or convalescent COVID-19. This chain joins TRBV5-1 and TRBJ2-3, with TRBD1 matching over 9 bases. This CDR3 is CASSLGTTGGPDTQYF. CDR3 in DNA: TGCGCCAGCAGCTTGGGGACCACAGGGGGCCCAGATACGCAGTATTTT.